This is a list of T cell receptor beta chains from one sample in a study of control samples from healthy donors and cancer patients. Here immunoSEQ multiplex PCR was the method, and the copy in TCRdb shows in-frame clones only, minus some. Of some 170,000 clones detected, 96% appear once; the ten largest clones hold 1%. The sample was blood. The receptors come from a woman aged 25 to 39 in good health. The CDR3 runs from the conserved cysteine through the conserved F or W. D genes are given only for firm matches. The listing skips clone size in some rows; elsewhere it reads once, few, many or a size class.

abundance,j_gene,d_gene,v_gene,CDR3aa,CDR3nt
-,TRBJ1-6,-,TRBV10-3,CAISLNNSPLHF,TGTGCCATCAGCTTGAATAATTCACCCCTCCACTTT
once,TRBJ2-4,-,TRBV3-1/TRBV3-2,CASSLSGLGKNIQYF,TGTGCCAGCAGCCTATCTGGGCTTGGCAAAAACATTCAGTACTTC
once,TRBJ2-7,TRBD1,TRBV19,CASSLRTGGWEQYF,TGTGCCAGTAGTCTGAGGACAGGGGGCTGGGAGCAGTACTTC
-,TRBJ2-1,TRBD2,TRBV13,CASSPGTSGDPSYNEQFF,TGTGCCAGCAGCCCTGGGACTAGCGGGGACCCCTCCTACAATGAGCAGTTCTTC
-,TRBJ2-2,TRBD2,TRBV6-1,CASSQVLAGWAGELFF,TGTGCCAGCAGTCAAGTCCTAGCGGGATGGGCCGGGGAGCTGTTTTTT
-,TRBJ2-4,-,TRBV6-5,CASRGWGKNIQYF,TGTGCCAGCAGGGGATGGGGCAAAAACATTCAGTACTTC
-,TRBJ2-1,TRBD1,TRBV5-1,CASSRQGNEQFF,TGCGCCAGCAGCCGACAGGGGAATGAGCAGTTCTTC
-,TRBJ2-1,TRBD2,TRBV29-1,CSVDAGGPLDEQFF,TGCAGCGTTGATGCGGGGGGGCCTCTCGATGAGCAGTTCTTC
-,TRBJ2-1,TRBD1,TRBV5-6,CASSFGTGPYNEQFF,TGTGCCAGCAGCTTCGGGACAGGACCCTACAATGAGCAGTTCTTC
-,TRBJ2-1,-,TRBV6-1,CASSEGDGWNEQFF,TGTGCCAGCAGTGAAGGAGATGGTTGGAATGAGCAGTTCTTC
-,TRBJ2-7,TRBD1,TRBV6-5,CASSYSRGLSEQYF,TGTGCCAGCAGTTACTCCAGGGGGCTCTCCGAGCAGTACTTC
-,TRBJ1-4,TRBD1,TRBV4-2,CASSQGGQANEKLFF,TGTGCCAGCAGCCAAGGGGGACAGGCGAATGAAAAACTGTTTTTT
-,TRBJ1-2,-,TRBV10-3,CAISESKLIGHSYGYTF,TGTGCCATCAGTGAGTCGAAATTGATTGGGCATTCCTATGGCTACACCTTC
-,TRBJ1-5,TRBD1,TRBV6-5,CASTVQGGQPQHF,TGTGCCAGCACGGTCCAGGGGGGGCAGCCCCAGCATTTT
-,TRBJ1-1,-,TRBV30,CAWSVRRNTEAFF,TGTGCCTGGAGTGTACGTCGGAACACTGAAGCTTTCTTT
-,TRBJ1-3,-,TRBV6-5,CASRETGTTGNTIYF,TGTGCCAGCAGGGAGACAGGTACTACGGGAAACACCATATATTTT
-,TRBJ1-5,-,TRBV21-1,CASSKGAGSPIQPQHF,TGTGCCAGCAGCAAAGGGGCAGGGTCCCCCATTCAGCCCCAGCATTTT
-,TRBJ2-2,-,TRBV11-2,CASSLQAAVRFF,TGTGCCAGCAGCTTACAGGCTGCCGTAAGGTTTTTT
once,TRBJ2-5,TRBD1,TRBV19,CASILTRDSGGSETQYF,TGTGCCAGTATCCTCACCCGGGACAGCGGAGGTTCGGAGACCCAGTACTTC
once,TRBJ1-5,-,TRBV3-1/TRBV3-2,CASSQDGGLRPQHF,TGTGCCAGCAGCCAAGATGGGGGACTGAGGCCCCAGCATTTT
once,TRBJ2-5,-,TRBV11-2,CASSRGVQETQYF,TGTGCCAGCAGCCGCGGCGTCCAAGAGACCCAGTACTTC
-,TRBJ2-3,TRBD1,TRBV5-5,CAIEIGGGGTDTQYF,TGTGCCATCGAGATAGGGGGCGGTGGCACAGATACGCAGTATTTT
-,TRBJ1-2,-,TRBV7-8,CASRGSGRVDRNYGYTF,TGTGCCAGCAGGGGGTCGGGCCGCGTGGATAGGAACTATGGCTACACCTTC
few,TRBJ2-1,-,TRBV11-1,CASTFGSDYNEQFF,TGTGCCAGCACCTTTGGCAGTGACTACAATGAGCAGTTCTTC
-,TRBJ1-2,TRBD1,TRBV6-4,CASSDSPDRANGYTF,TGTGCCAGCAGTGACTCCCCTGACAGGGCTAATGGCTACACCTTC
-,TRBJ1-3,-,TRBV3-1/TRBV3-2,CASSQGGSSGNTIYF,TGTGCCAGCAGCCAAGGCGGCAGCTCTGGAAACACCATATATTTT
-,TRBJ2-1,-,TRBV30,CAWSVLFQDEQFF,TGTGCCTGGAGTGTGCTCTTTCAGGATGAGCAGTTCTTC
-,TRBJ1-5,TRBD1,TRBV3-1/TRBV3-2,CASSNYRGDQPQHF,TGTGCCAGCAGCAACTACAGGGGAGATCAGCCCCAGCATTTT
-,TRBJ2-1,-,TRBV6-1,CASSEWDEQFF,TGTGCCAGCAGTGAATGGGATGAGCAGTTCTTC
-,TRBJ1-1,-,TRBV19,CASSRDSKTEAFF,TGTGCCAGTAGTAGGGACTCAAAGACTGAAGCTTTCTTT
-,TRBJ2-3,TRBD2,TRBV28,CASSSAGLAEQNTQYF,TGTGCCAGCAGTTCCGCGGGACTAGCGGAGCAAAATACGCAGTATTTT
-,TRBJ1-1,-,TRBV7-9,CASSASTNTEAFF,TGTGCCAGCTCGGCGTCCACAAACACTGAAGCTTTCTTT
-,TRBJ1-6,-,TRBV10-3,CAISESSGPGSPLHF,TGTGCCATCAGTGAGTCGTCCGGGCCCGGGTCACCCCTCCACTTT
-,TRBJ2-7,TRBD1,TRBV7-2,CASSLWDRGLGEQYF,TGTGCCAGCAGCTTATGGGACAGGGGCCTGGGCGAGCAGTACTTC
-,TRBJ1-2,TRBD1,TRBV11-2,CASSSTGKLGYTF,TGTGCCAGCAGCTCGACAGGGAAGCTTGGCTACACCTTC
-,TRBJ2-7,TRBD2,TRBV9,CASSVGVLAATYEQYF,TGTGCCAGCAGCGTAGGGGTACTAGCGGCCACCTACGAGCAGTACTTC